Listed below are T cell receptor beta chains from one sample, sequenced in a study of neoadjuvant nivolumab and ipilimumab in lung cancer. TCRdb's table, derived via immunoSEQ multiplex PCR, lists solely in-frame clones and lacks some. Of around 7,500 clones listed, approximately 76% are singletons. Material: tumor tissue, obtained after neoadjuvant nivolumab, alone or with ipilimumab, at or shortly before surgery. These TCRs come from an adult with non-small cell lung cancer. Both conserved end residues are part of each CDR3. The order of the fields is J gene, clone size, V gene, D gene, CDR3 protein, CDR3 DNA. D genes are given only for firm matches. The size field is filled for only some rows; it gives once, few, many or a size class.

>TRBJ2-3|once|TRBV6-6|-
CASSYRGTQYF
TGTGCCAGCAGTTACAGGGGTACGCAGTATTTT
>TRBJ1-1|-|TRBV6-1|TRBD1
CASSEIGTGIF
TGTGCCAGCAGTGAAATTGGGACAGGAATTTTT
>TRBJ2-5|-|TRBV5-4|-
CASSLGGAGIGETQYF
TGTGCCAGCAGCTTGGGGGGGGCAGGGATCGGAGAGACCCAGTACTTC
>TRBJ1-2|-|TRBV4-1|TRBD1
CASSRQGDREFGYTF
TGCGCCAGCAGCCGACAGGGGGACAGGGAGTTTGGCTACACCTTC
>TRBJ1-1|few|TRBV11-2|-
CASSPAGRVTEAFF
TGTGCCAGCAGTCCCGCGGGTCGGGTCACTGAAGCTTTCTTT
>TRBJ2-3|-|TRBV6-4|-
CASSDSMGDSTDTQYF
TGTGCCAGCAGTGACTCAATGGGAGATAGCACAGATACGCAGTATTTT
>TRBJ2-7|-|TRBV20-1|-
CSAGGLLEQYF
TGCAGTGCCGGGGGCCTCCTCGAGCAGTACTTC
>TRBJ1-2|-|TRBV18|-
CASSPQGVGYTF
TGTGCCAGCTCACCACAAGGGGTTGGCTACACCTTC
>TRBJ2-3|-|TRBV5-1|TRBD2
CASSIGLAALTDTQYF
TGCGCCAGCAGCATCGGACTAGCAGCCCTCACAGATACGCAGTATTTT
>TRBJ1-2|-|TRBV5-1|-
CASSPSGTNYGYTF
TGCGCCAGCAGCCCCTCGGGAACAAACTATGGCTACACCTTC
>TRBJ2-5|-|TRBV25-1|TRBD2
CASSEPAGEAQYF
TGTGCCAGCAGTGAACCAGCGGGAGAGGCCCAGTACTTC
>TRBJ2-7|large|TRBV7-9|-
CASSSLKGVGDEQYF
TGTGCCAGCAGCTCCCTTAAGGGGGTAGGGGACGAGCAGTACTTC
>TRBJ2-7|few|TRBV5-1|-
CASSLEGDLYEQYF
TGCGCCAGCAGCTTGGAGGGAGACCTCTACGAGCAGTACTTC
>TRBJ2-7|once|TRBV6-6|-
CASSPRAESPYEQYF
TGTGCCAGCAGCCCTCGGGCGGAAAGCCCTTACGAGCAGTACTTC
>TRBJ1-1|few|TRBV5-1|-
CASSLDVGFHTEAFF
TGCGCCAGCAGCTTGGATGTCGGTTTTCACACTGAAGCTTTCTTT